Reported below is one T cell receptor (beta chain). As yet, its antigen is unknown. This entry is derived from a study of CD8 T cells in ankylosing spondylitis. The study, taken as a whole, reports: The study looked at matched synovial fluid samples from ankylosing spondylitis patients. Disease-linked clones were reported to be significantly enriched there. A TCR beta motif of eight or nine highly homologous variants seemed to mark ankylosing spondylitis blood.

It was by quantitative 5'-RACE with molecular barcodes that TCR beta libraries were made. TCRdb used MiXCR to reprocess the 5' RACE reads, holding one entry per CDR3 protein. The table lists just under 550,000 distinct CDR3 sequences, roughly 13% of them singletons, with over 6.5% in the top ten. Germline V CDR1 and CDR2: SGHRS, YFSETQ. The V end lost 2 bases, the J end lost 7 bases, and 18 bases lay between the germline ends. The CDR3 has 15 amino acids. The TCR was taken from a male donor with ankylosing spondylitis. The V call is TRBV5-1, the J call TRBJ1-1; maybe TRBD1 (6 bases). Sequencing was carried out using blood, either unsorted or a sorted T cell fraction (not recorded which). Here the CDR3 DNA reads TGCGCCAGCAGCTTATTCTCGACAGGAGGAGGTGAAGCTTTCTTT. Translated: CASSLFSTGGGEAFF.